This T cell receptor beta chain was sequenced during a study of cytomegalovirus exposure and HLA in healthy donors. Primers: 60 Vbeta forward and 13 Jbeta reverse. The method was immunoSEQ multiplex PCR; TCRdb's version includes in-frame clones alone and lacks a portion of them. The sample table includes 130,000 to 150,000 clones. The germline V gene has CDR1 SGDLS and CDR2 YYNGEE. Losses at the gene ends were 3 bases for V and 3 bases for J; bases not matched to a gene: 6. The CDR3 runs to 14 residues. The TCR sequence derives from a man aged 40-55 years in good health and CMV-seronegative. The chain employs TRBV9 and TRBJ2-7, with 7 bases lining up with TRBD1. Sequencing was carried out using PBMCs. CDR3 in amino acids: CASSAAGQVYEQYF. The DNA of the CDR3 is TGTGCCAGCAGCGCAGCCGGACAGGTCTACGAGCAGTACTTC.